The next 22 T cell receptor beta chains were all read from a single sample in a study of control samples from healthy donors and cancer patients (TCRdb year 2020). Library construction relied on the immunoSEQ multiplex PCR assay. Entries here come from immuneACCESS through TCRdb and include only in-frame sequences with V and J called. Some clones fail to appear in such tables; in the studies checked, an unresolved V gene covers under half of the shortfall, and the cause of the remainder is unknown. Within this sample are about 150,000 clones, with over 85% of them counted one time only. The ten largest clones capture 5.8% of the sample. Sequencing input: blood. The receptors stem from a young man in good health.

This rearrangement joins TRBV6-6 to TRBJ2-7; D is undetermined. V dropped 6 bases and J dropped 5 bases, with 11 bases sitting between them. CDR1 and CDR2 from the germline V gene are MNHNY and SVGAGI (reference sequence). The CDR3 is made up of 12 amino acids. Here the CDR3 DNA reads TGTGCCAGCAGCCGACCTAGGAACGAGCAGTACTTC. The encoded protein is CASSRPRNEQYF.

The rearrangement joins TRBV5-6 to TRBJ2-1; TRBD2 matches at 10 bases. Per germline, CDR1 SGHDT and CDR2 YYEEEE. This CDR3 region has 17 residues. The V and J ends lost 1 base and 4 bases, in that order; junction bases with no gene match: 8. CDR3 bases: TGTGCCAGCAGCTTGTATGTAGCGGGGGGATATTACAATGAGCAGTTCTTC. Translation gives CASSLYVAGGYYNEQFF. Full variable domain (rest looked up from reference TRBV5-6 and TRBJ2-1): DAGVTQSPTHLIKTRGQQVTLRCSPKSGHDTVSWYQQALGQGPQFIFQYYEEEERQRGNFPDRFSGHQFPNYSSELNVNALLLGDSALYLCASSLYVAGGYYNEQFFGPGTRLTVL.

V is TRBV4-3 and J is TRBJ2-3; TRBD1 aligns across 8 bases. J gave up 6 bases and V 3 bases, and 8 bases lay outside the gene matches. The CDR3 consists of 15 residues. The germline V gene encodes CDR1 LGHNA and CDR2 YSLEER. In DNA, the CDR3 is TGCGCCAGCAGCCAGGGGGCAGGGGGCCCTGATACGCAGTATTTT. Its translation is CASSQGAGGPDTQYF.

The genes are TRBV30 and TRBJ1-6; no firm D call. The CDR3 has 12 amino acids. Germline CDR1 GTSNPN, CDR2 SVGIG (reference sequence). V lost 8 bases, J lost 13 bases, and 18 bases lay in between. DNA for the CDR3: TGTGCCCTTAATCGGTTAGGTTCGCCCCTCCACTTT. Its protein product is CALNRLGSPLHF.

The CDR3: CASSQQGGYGNIQYF. As DNA, the CDR3 is TGTGCCAGCAGCCAACAGGGGGGATATGGAAACATTCAGTACTTC. V and J are TRBV4-2 and TRBJ2-4, with D possibly matching TRBD1 (7 bases). Germline lookup yields CDR1 LGHNA and CDR2 YNFKEQ. V shed 2 bases and J shed 6 bases, with 14 bases lying between them. This CDR3 is 15 amino acids long.

V gene TRBV6-2 or TRBV6-3 combines with J gene TRBJ2-5, with 7 bases fitting TRBD2. The CDR3 has 18 amino acids. The J segment lost 4 bases and the V segment lost 4 bases, leaving 18 bases of the junction unmatched. CDR1 and CDR2 (germline): MNHEY, SVGEGT. The CDR3 sequence: CASSSYRLAATLGETQYF. CDR3 DNA: TGTGCCAGCAGTTCTTACAGACTAGCTGCTACCCTCGGAGAGACCCAGTACTTC.

This clone was observed a handful of times. V gene TRBV6-1 combines with J gene TRBJ2-3; tentative D call: TRBD2 (7 bases). The CDR3 length is 15 residues. Germline V CDR1 and CDR2: MNHNS, SASEGT. The V gene lost 3 bases and the J gene lost 4 bases, with 14 bases spanning the gap. The CDR3 region has the DNA TGTGCCAGCAGTGACGGAGGGGGGGTACCAGATACGCAGTATTTT. It encodes CASSDGGGVPDTQYF.

The chain uses TRBV12-1 and TRBJ1-5. TRBV12-1 is a documented pseudogene. The CDR3 totals 13 residues. For the CDR3, the DNA is TGTGCCAGCAGCTTTGCGTGCAATCAGCCCCAGCATTTT. Its translation is CASSFACNQPQHF.

V usage is TRBV27 and J usage is TRBJ1-2; TRBD1 aligns across 8 bases. The CDR3 contains 11 residues. Germline V gene sequence: CDR1 MNHEY, CDR2 SMNVEV (reference sequence). The V gene end was trimmed by 7 bases and the J gene end by 8 bases; junction bases not matched to a gene: 3. CDR3 in DNA: TGTGCCAGCAAACAGGGGGGAGGCTACACCTTC. Encoded protein: CASKQGGGYTF.

The rearrangement links TRBV4-1 to TRBJ2-7; TRBD1 matches at 7 bases. Germline-derived CDR1 and CDR2 are MGHRA and YSYEKL. After removal of 4 bases from V and 1 base from J, the junction contained 4 bases not matched to a gene. The CDR3 is 14 amino acids. The DNA of the CDR3 is TGCGCCAGCAGCCTACAGGGGAAGTCCTACGAGCAGTACTTC. It codes for CASSLQGKSYEQYF.

The chain joins TRBV27 to TRBJ2-5; 10 positions agree with TRBD2. The CDR3 is 15 residues long. Germline values: CDR1 MNHEY, CDR2 SMNVEV (reference sequence). V lost 4 bases and J lost 5; bases outside the gene matches: 7. CDR3 region: CASSSPSGRVETQYF. The DNA for the CDR3 is TGTGCCAGCAGTTCTCCTAGCGGGAGAGTGGAGACCCAGTACTTC.

J is TRBJ2-7 and V is TRBV27; tentatively, D is TRBD1 (5 bases). Looked up from germline, CDR1 is MNHEY and CDR2 is SMNVEV (reference sequence). V shed 6 bases and J shed 3 bases, with 12 bases lying between them. This CDR3 comprises 13 residues. The CDR3 sequence: CASSHRQSYEQYF. As DNA, the CDR3 is TGTGCCAGCAGCCATCGACAGAGCTACGAGCAGTACTTC.

In this sample, this clone turned up a few times. This chain joins TRBV11-3 and TRBJ1-3; tentatively, D is TRBD1 (5 bases). CDR3 length equals 15 residues. V was pared by 6 bases and J by 11 bases, with 23 bases between. From germline, CDR1 is SGHNT and CDR2 YENEEA. Written as DNA, the CDR3 is TGTGCCAGCAGTCGAGACGGATACAGCGGGGGTTCCATATATTTT. It encodes CASSRDGYSGGSIYF.

The chain employs TRBV5-4 and TRBJ2-3, with TRBD1 identical over 12 bases. Germline values: CDR1 SGHNT, CDR2 YYREEE (reference sequence). The CDR3 covers 20 residues. J gave up 2 bases and V 0 bases, and 13 bases lay outside the gene matches. The CDR3 DNA is TGTGCCAGCAGCTTGGGAGGGGCCCTCAGGGACAGGGGGCCCACAGATACGCAGTATTTT. Protein sequence: CASSLGGALRDRGPTDTQYF.

The chain employs TRBV9 and TRBJ2-5, with TRBD2 matching over 7 bases. The J segment lost 5 bases and the V segment lost 3 bases, leaving 10 bases of the junction unmatched. The CDR3 runs 15 residues. The V gene's germline CDR1 is SGDLS and CDR2 YYNGEE. DNA for the CDR3: TGTGCCAGCAGCGCGGGAGCTAGCGGATGGGAGACCCAGTACTTC. Its protein is CASSAGASGWETQYF. The full variable domain, completed using reference TRBV9 and TRBJ2-5, is DSGVTQTPKHLITATGQRVTLRCSPRSGDLSVYWYQQSLDQGLQFLIQYYNGEERAKGNILERFSAQQFPDLHSELNLSSLELGDSALYFCASSAGASGWETQYFGPGTRLLVL.

With respect to this clone: A read error may account for a junction end that differs from germline. The V and J genes are TRBV27 and TRBJ1-1; possible D gene TRBD1, 6 bases. The CDR3 consists of 14 residues. The V gene's germline CDR1 is MNHEY and CDR2 SMNVEV (reference sequence). CDR3: CASSFGGLKTEAFF. The DNA for the CDR3 is TGTGCCAGCAGTTTCGGGGGCCTGAAAACTGAAGCTTTCTTT.

The gene calls are TRBV19 and TRBJ2-2; D gene uncertain. CDR3 length: 13 residues. CDR1 and CDR2 from the germline V gene are LNHDA and SQIVND (reference sequence). V lost 4 bases, J lost 0 bases, and 3 bases lay in between. The CDR3 DNA reads TGTGCCAGTAGTACGGCGAACACCGGGGAGCTGTTTTTT. It is translated as CASSTANTGELFF.

The rearrangement joins TRBV6-5 to TRBJ2-7; D call uncertain. Germline V gene lookup returns CDR1 MNHEY and CDR2 SVGAGI. The CDR3 sequence is 13 residues long. V lost 2 bases to trimming and J lost 3 bases, with 8 bases between them. This CDR3 is CASSYNPGYEQYF. DNA for the CDR3: TGTGCCAGCAGTTACAATCCGGGCTACGAGCAGTACTTC.

The rearrangement links TRBV7-6 to TRBJ2-7, with 11 bases matching TRBD2. The CDR3 runs to 17 residues. Germline lookup yields CDR1 SGHVS and CDR2 FNYEAQ. V was pared by 5 bases and J by 0 bases, with 9 bases of the junction left unmatched. As DNA, the CDR3 is TGTGCCAGCAGCCTGTACCGACTAGCGGGGCACTCCTACGAGCAGTACTTC. It encodes CASSLYRLAGHSYEQYF.

The CDR3: CASSYRGDTEAFF. The CDR3 nucleotides read TGTGCCAGCAGTTACAGGGGGGACACTGAAGCTTTCTTT. J is TRBJ1-1 and V is TRBV6-5, with D maybe TRBD1 (6 bases). The CDR3 covers 13 residues. Germline loops: CDR1 MNHEY, CDR2 SVGAGI. V lost 2 bases and J 3 bases, leaving 7 bases between the germline ends.

The chain links TRBV19 to TRBJ2-3; 10 bases map to TRBD2. The CDR3 spans 18 residues. Germline V CDR1 and CDR2: LNHDA, SQIVND (reference sequence). Trimming at V came to 1 base and at J to 0 bases, leaving 7 bases not matched to a gene. The CDR3 DNA is TGTGCCAGTAGTATAGCCAGGACTAGCGGAACTAGCACAGATACGCAGTATTTT. Translating it yields CASSIARTSGTSTDTQYF.

The chain recombines TRBV27 with TRBJ2-1, with D perhaps TRBD1 (6 bases). The V end lost 7 bases, the J end lost 6 bases, and 22 bases lay between the germline ends. This CDR3 spans 16 amino acids. Germline CDR1 is MNHEY and CDR2 is SMNVEV (reference sequence). Here the CDR3 DNA reads TGTGCCAGCACGGCCCTCCTGCAAAGAGGGGGCAATGAGCAGTTCTTC. Amino acid sequence: CASTALLQRGGNEQFF.